The 2 T cell receptor beta chains listed next were all sequenced from one sample in a study of T-cell reconstitution after alpha-beta-depleted transplantation in children. Study-level findings and limits: Expanded graft clones numbering several hundred reportedly gave rise to alpha-beta T cells about two months after transplant.

Unique molecular identifiers were built into the TCRbeta library. MiXCR was run by TCRdb on the PCR reads, yielding one entry per CDR3 protein. The table lists roughly 30,000 distinct CDR3 sequences, under 7.5% of them singletons, with roughly 27% in the top ten. Antigens of these TCRs are unknown. The source material was peripheral blood, sampled 60 days after TCRalphabeta/CD19-depleted stem cell transplant. Receptors originate from a child younger than two who had a stem cell transplant for acute myeloid leukemia, so the T cells may come from the graft donor.

By sample share, this clonotype is medium-sized. The chain is built from TRBV4-1 and TRBJ2-2; the D is unclear. CDR1 and CDR2 (germline): MGHRA, YSYEKL. The CDR3 has 14 amino acids. Trimming pared 1 base from V and 9 bases from J, leaving 12 bases between. DNA for the CDR3: TGCGCCAGCAGCCAAGGACACGGAACTAGGGAGCTGTTTTTT. Translating gives CASSQGHGTRELFF.

This clonotype was seen at least ten times. The chain links TRBV28 to TRBJ1-1; 8 bases align to TRBD1. V was clipped by 4 bases and J by 0 bases; unmatched bases: 7. CDR3 length equals 16 residues. CDR1 is MDHEN and CDR2 is SYDVKM in the germline V gene. The CDR3 protein is CASSSTGDVVNTEAFF. The CDR3 nucleotides read TGTGCCAGCAGTTCGACAGGGGACGTGGTGAACACTGAAGCTTTCTTT.